This is a list of T cell receptor beta chains from one sample in a study of blood T cell repertoires in COVID-19. The data were produced by immunoSEQ multiplex PCR, yet TCRdb's version contains in-frame clones alone and is incomplete. Counted here are around 50,000 clones, 86% occurring once; the ten biggest clones make up roughly 25%. The sequencing input was peripheral blood. Receptor source: a woman older than 75 with acute or convalescent COVID-19. The CDR3 runs from the conserved cysteine through the conserved F or W. D genes are given only for firm matches. The size entry is marked missing in some rows and otherwise reads once, few, many or a size class.

>-|TRBJ1-4|-|TRBV6-5
CASSPTGFYNEKLFF
TGTGCCAGCAGCCCCACCGGGTTCTATAATGAAAAACTGTTTTTT
>-|TRBJ1-5|-|TRBV5-6
CASSFWGLNSNQPQHF
TGTGCCAGCAGCTTCTGGGGCCTAAATAGCAATCAGCCCCAGCATTTT
>-|TRBJ1-2|-|TRBV5-1
CASSPGANYGYTF
TGCGCCAGCAGTCCCGGAGCTAACTATGGCTACACCTTC
>-|TRBJ1-1|-|TRBV15
CATSRRIDHTEAFF
TGTGCCACCAGCAGGCGGATAGATCACACTGAAGCTTTCTTT
>-|TRBJ2-4|-|TRBV3-1/TRBV3-2
CASALAFGDIQYF
TGTGCCAGCGCCCTAGCCTTCGGGGACATTCAGTACTTC
>TRBD1|TRBJ1-4|-|TRBV6-5
CASSSTGREKLFF
TGTGCCAGCAGTTCGACAGGGCGTGAAAAACTGTTTTTT
>-|TRBJ1-1|few|TRBV5-1
CASSPAARVGLETEAFF
TGCGCCAGCAGCCCTGCGGCCAGGGTCGGATTGGAGACTGAAGCTTTCTTT
>TRBD1|TRBJ1-5|-|TRBV19
CASLDRGKIQPQHF
TGTGCCAGTCTAGACAGGGGTAAAATTCAGCCCCAGCATTTT
>TRBD2|TRBJ2-5|-|TRBV5-1
CASSSTAGLQETQYF
TGCGCCAGCAGCTCAACAGCGGGGTTACAAGAGACCCAGTACTTC
>-|TRBJ2-5|-|TRBV5-6
CASSLVGTAGETQYF
TGTGCCAGCAGCTTGGTTGGGACAGCGGGAGAGACCCAGTACTTC
>-|TRBJ1-2|-|TRBV12-3/TRBV12-4
CASQGLFYGYTF
TGTGCCAGTCAGGGATTGTTCTATGGCTACACCTTC
>-|TRBJ1-2|-|TRBV30
CAWSPGNYGYTF
TGTGCCTGGAGCCCAGGGAACTATGGCTACACCTTC
>-|TRBJ1-1|-|TRBV5-1
CASSLDGRGAFF
TGCGCCAGCAGCTTGGATGGTAGGGGGGCTTTCTTT
>-|TRBJ1-3|-|TRBV2
CASRSRTPSSGNTIYF
TGTGCCAGCAGGAGTCGGACACCTTCCTCTGGAAACACCATATATTTT
>-|TRBJ1-4|-|TRBV30
CAWRRRWATNEKLFF
TGTGCCTGGAGAAGGAGGTGGGCAACTAATGAAAAACTGTTTTTT
>-|TRBJ1-1|-|TRBV12-3/TRBV12-4
CASSLSGQASF
TGTGCCAGCAGTTTAAGCGGGCAGGCCTCCTTT
>-|TRBJ1-3|-|TRBV28
CASSLLGQGNSGNTIYF
TGTGCCAGCAGTTTATTAGGGCAGGGGAACTCTGGAAACACCATATATTTT
>TRBD1|TRBJ1-2|-|TRBV27
CASSLFSVQGDGYTF
TGTGCCAGCAGTTTATTCTCCGTCCAGGGGGATGGCTACACCTTC
>-|TRBJ2-1|-|TRBV27
CASSLSGVLYNEQFF
TGTGCCAGCAGTTTATCAGGGGTCCTCTACAATGAGCAGTTCTTC
>TRBD2|TRBJ2-1|-|TRBV7-9
CASSFGREGTYNEQFF
TGTGCCAGCAGCTTTGGGCGGGAGGGTACCTACAATGAGCAGTTCTTC
>-|TRBJ2-1|few|TRBV11-3
CASSLEGWTNEQFF
TGTGCCAGCAGCTTAGAAGGGTGGACTAATGAGCAGTTCTTC
>-|TRBJ2-4|-|TRBV3-1/TRBV3-2
CASSQRGLANIQYF
TGTGCCAGCAGCCAAAGGGGCCTCGCAAACATTCAGTACTTC
>TRBD1|TRBJ2-7|-|TRBV28
CASSRFSGTGASYEQYF
TGTGCCAGCAGCCGTTTCTCCGGGACAGGGGCATCCTACGAGCAGTACTTC
>-|TRBJ2-3|-|TRBV7-9
CASSLTSGIDTQYF
TGTGCCAGCAGCTTAACTAGTGGGATTGATACGCAGTATTTT
>-|TRBJ2-1|-|TRBV3-1/TRBV3-2
CASSPQWERPYNEQFF
TGTGCCAGCAGCCCGCAGTGGGAGAGGCCCTACAATGAGCAGTTCTTC
>-|TRBJ1-2|-|TRBV6-5
CASSYSGGALYGYTF
TGTGCCAGCAGTTACTCGGGGGGTGCTCTCTATGGCTACACCTTC
>-|TRBJ2-7|once|TRBV7-9
CASSLETLRNEQYF
TGTGCCAGCAGCTTAGAAACCCTGCGGAACGAGCAGTACTTC
>-|TRBJ2-5|-|TRBV30
CAWSTSLPQYF
TGTGCCTGGAGTACGAGTTTGCCCCAGTACTTC
>-|TRBJ1-2|-|TRBV6-6
CASRGGVIEYGYTF
TGTGCCAGCAGGGGGGGGGTCATCGAATATGGCTACACCTTC
>-|TRBJ1-6|-|TRBV5-4
CASSSGGGREANSPLHF
TGTGCCAGCAGCTCCGGCGGGGGGAGGGAGGCTAATTCACCCCTCCACTTT
>-|TRBJ2-3|-|TRBV5-1
CASSLGGRGSDTQYF
TGCGCCAGCAGCTTGGGGGGGCGCGGGTCAGATACGCAGTATTTT
>TRBD1|TRBJ2-5|-|TRBV9
CASSTTTGDVETQYF
TGTGCCAGCAGCACCACGACAGGGGATGTTGAGACCCAGTACTTC
>-|TRBJ1-2|-|TRBV11-3
CASSLDPGYGYTF
TGTGCCAGCAGCTTAGATCCGGGTTATGGCTACACCTTC
>TRBD1|TRBJ1-2|-|TRBV25-1
CASRGTDYGYTF
TGTGCCAGCAGAGGGACAGACTATGGCTACACCTTC
>-|TRBJ1-6|-|TRBV18
CASSPLPVRNHNSPLHF
TGTGCCAGCTCACCACTACCAGTCAGAAACCATAATTCACCCCTCCACTTT
>-|TRBJ2-2|-|TRBV12-3/TRBV12-4
CANRKEGTGELFF
TGTGCCAATAGAAAGGAGGGAACCGGGGAGCTGTTTTTT
>-|TRBJ2-1|-|TRBV11-3
CASSLGEWSYNEQFF
TGTGCCAGCAGCTTAGGGGAGTGGTCCTACAATGAGCAGTTCTTC
>TRBD2|TRBJ2-1|-|TRBV7-3
CASSLKLADHLGEQFF
TGTGCCAGCAGCTTAAAGCTAGCGGACCACTTAGGAGAGCAGTTCTTC
>TRBD1|TRBJ2-3|-|TRBV24-1
CATSDSSTGVPSTDTQYF
TGTGCCACCAGTGATTCTTCGACAGGGGTACCTAGCACAGATACGCAGTATTTT
>TRBD2|TRBJ2-3|-|TRBV4-2
CASSQGGLAGTDTQYF
TGTGCCAGCAGCCAAGGCGGACTAGCGGGCACAGATACGCAGTATTTT
>-|TRBJ1-3|few|TRBV6-5
CASSYLGDSGNTIYF
TGTGCCAGCAGTTATTTGGGAGACTCTGGAAACACCATATATTTT
>TRBD2|TRBJ2-3|-|TRBV11-3
CASSLTSGASTDTQYF
TGTGCCAGCAGCTTAACTAGCGGGGCGTCTACAGATACGCAGTATTTT